This T cell receptor beta chain was documented in a study of regulatory T cells in long-lasting Graves disease (dated by TCRdb to 2020 to 2022). The study in broad terms: Persistent Graves' disease was defined as antithyroid drug treatment for over 5 years with persistently positive TSH receptor autoantibodies. This study used TCR sequencing and RNA sequencing of peripheral blood to compare persistent Graves' disease patients against newly diagnosed Graves' disease patients. Antithyroid drugs had been taken for approximately 10 years on average by persistent Graves' disease patients in the clinical cohort. The study was registered as a clinical trial and conducted in China. TCR sequencing covered 13 persistent and roughly 20 newly diagnosed Graves' disease patients, around 33 samples in total.

This sample's time point label indicates: persistent/refractory GD, antithyroid drugs over 5 years with positive TRAb. For both TCR sequencing and RNA sequencing, RNA was extracted from PBMCs using TRIzol. The diagnosis of Graves' disease followed American Thyroid Association guidelines. Patients were recruited from an endocrinology department in Xi'an, China. Each patient gave around 9 milliliters of peripheral blood, collected in an EDTA anticoagulant tube. Ficoll Paque Plus density gradient separation was used to isolate PBMCs, and no further T cell sorting was performed. An Agilent 2100 Bioanalyzer and agarose gel were used to assess RNA quality, and a NanoDrop 2000 was used to measure RNA concentration. Points the paper makes about the study in general: Peripheral blood alone was examined, since thyroid tissue, which constituted the primary lesion, could not be accessed. Preferential use of TRBV28, TRBJ1-2 and TRBJ2-5 was observed in persistent disease, whereas TRBV20-1 and TRBJ2-1 were favored in newly diagnosed disease. The authors acknowledged the small sample size as a limitation that may reduce accuracy. Persistent Graves' disease patients showed lower TCR Shannon entropy and fewer highly expanded clones than newly diagnosed patients, suggesting clonal expansion. Only the TCR beta chain was sequenced and analyzed. Persistent patients shared more public clonotypes among themselves (around 3,000) than newly diagnosed patients did (over 950).

This clonotype was recorded at least ten times. Its recognized antigen is unknown. Base qualities are missing; no much larger clone stands one base away. The germline V gene provides CDR1 SGHVS and CDR2 FNYEAQ. Including the terminal cysteine and phenylalanine, the CDR3 comprises 18 residues. Just the 54-base CDR3 DNA is kept, in frame starting at base 1. The germline V and J ends show losses of 1 base and 6 bases respectively, and no gene match explains 12 bases of the junction. The protocol used for the library was multiplex PCR. This sample was sequenced with an Illumina HiSeq 4000. iRepertoire HTBI primers and Arm-PCR amplification of CDR3 regions were used to construct TCR beta libraries. Gel purification was performed on PCR products prior to sequencing. As for how the authors treated the data: Gene usage analysis of CDR3 amino acid clonotypes relied on the roughly 64 TRBV and 14 TRBJ segments identified across samples. Filtered high-quality paired reads were merged into contigs using COPE and FqMerger. Contigs were aligned with BLAST to IMGT TRBV, TRBD and TRBJ reference genes, and CDR3 was defined per IMGT. Highly expanded clones were defined as clonotypes with a frequency above 0.1%. Shannon entropy was used to measure repertoire diversity, and the Gini coefficient was used to measure V-J evenness. Clonotypes shared by more than one individual were considered public. The raw public data were reprocessed by TCRdb itself: fastp quality trimming at Q25, MiXCR clonotype calling, in-frame beta chains only. A single entry per CDR3 protein holds the most common genes and DNA from its merged rows. These V and J calls are TCRdb output, not the study's own analysis. The sample yields about 310,000 distinct CDR3 sequences; around a fifth were counted once. 45% to 70% of the sample comes from the top ten.

The chain is made from TRBV7-6 and TRBJ2-5; 12 of the junction bases match TRBD2. Sequencing used peripheral blood mononuclear cells (PBMCs), obtained when the disease was refractory, from a patient treated with antithyroid drugs. The source is a female donor with Graves disease. The DNA sequence is TGTGCCAGCAGCTTAGGAAGCGAGGCTAGCGGGAGGGCCAAGACCCAGTACTTC. This translates into CASSLGSEASGRAKTQYF.